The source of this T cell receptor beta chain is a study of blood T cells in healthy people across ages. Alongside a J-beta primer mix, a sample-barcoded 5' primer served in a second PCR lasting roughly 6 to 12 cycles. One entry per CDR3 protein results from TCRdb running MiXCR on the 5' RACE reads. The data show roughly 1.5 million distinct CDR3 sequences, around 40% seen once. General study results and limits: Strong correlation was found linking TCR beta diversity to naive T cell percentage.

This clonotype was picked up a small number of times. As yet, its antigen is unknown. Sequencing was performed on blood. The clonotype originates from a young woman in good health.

CDR3 sequence (DNA): TGTGCCAGCAGTTTATCGGGGAGGGCCGTGACCCAGTACTTC. This codes for CASSLSGRAVTQYF. This rearrangement joins TRBV27 to TRBJ2-4; 7 bases fit TRBD2. The DNA matches TRBJ2-5 better at its end, which makes the J call doubtful. There are 14 residues in the CDR3. CDR1 MNHEY and CDR2 SMNVEV come from the germline V gene (reference sequence).